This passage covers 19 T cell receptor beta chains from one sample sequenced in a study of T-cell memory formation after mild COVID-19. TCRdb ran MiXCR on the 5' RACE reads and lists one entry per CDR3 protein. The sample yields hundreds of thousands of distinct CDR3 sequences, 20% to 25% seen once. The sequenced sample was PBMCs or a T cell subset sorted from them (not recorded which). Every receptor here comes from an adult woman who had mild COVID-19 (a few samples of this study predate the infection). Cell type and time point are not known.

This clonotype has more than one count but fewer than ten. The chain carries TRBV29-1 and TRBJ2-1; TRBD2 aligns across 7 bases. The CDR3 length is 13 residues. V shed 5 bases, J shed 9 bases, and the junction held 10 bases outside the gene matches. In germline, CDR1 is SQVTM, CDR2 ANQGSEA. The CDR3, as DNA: TGCAGCGTTCGCAGCGGGGACGGGGGTGAGCAGTTCTTC. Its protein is CSVRSGDGGEQFF.

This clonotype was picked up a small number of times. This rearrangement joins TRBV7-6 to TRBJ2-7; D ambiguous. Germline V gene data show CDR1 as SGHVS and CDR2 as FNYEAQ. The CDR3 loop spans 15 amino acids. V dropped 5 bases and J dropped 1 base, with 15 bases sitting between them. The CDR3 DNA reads TGTGCCAGCAGCCTAGGTTCGTCCCGTTCCTACGAGCAGTACTTC. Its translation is CASSLGSSRSYEQYF.

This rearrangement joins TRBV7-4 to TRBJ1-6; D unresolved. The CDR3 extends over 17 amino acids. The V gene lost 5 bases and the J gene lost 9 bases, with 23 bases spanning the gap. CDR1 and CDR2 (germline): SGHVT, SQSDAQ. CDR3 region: CASSPSWVKGIRSPLHF. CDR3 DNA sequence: TGTGCCAGCAGCCCTAGTTGGGTCAAAGGGATTCGTTCACCCCTCCACTTT.

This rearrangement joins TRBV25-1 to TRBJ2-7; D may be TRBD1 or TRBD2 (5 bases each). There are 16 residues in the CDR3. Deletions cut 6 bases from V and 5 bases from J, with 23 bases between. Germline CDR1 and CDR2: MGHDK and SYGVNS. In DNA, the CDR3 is TGTGCCAGCAGGGTCGGGACCGGGACCTCGCTCGACGAGCAGTACTTC. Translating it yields CASRVGTGTSLDEQYF.

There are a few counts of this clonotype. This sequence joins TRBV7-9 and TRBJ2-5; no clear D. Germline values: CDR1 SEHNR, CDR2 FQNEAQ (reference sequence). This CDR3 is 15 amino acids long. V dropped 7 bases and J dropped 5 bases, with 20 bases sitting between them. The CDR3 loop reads CASTQVRGVGETQYF. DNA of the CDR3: TGTGCCAGCACCCAAGTACGCGGAGTGGGGGAGACCCAGTACTTC.

In DNA, the CDR3 is TGTGCCAGCAGCCCCCCCGGAGGGGCTGGCAATCAGCCCCAGCATTTT. Translated, it gives CASSPPGGAGNQPQHF. The gene calls are TRBV12-3 or TRBV12-4 and TRBJ1-5; a weak D match, TRBD1 (5 bases). V shed 6 bases and J shed 2 bases, with 17 bases lying between them. The CDR3 consists of 16 residues.

The CDR3, as DNA: TGTGCCAGCAGTTGGCTCGGGGAGCTGTTTTTT. Amino acids: CASSWLGELFF. The rearrangement joins TRBV6-5 to TRBJ2-2; D remains ambiguous. V was trimmed by 4 bases and J by 7 bases, leaving 4 bases between them. This CDR3 is 11 amino acids long. The germline CDR1 and CDR2 sequences are MNHEY and SVGAGI.

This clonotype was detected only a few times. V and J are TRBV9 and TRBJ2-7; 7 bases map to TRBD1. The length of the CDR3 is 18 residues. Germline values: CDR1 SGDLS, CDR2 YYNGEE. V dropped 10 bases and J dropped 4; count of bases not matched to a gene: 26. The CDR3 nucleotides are TGTGCCCCGCGCAAGAGGGGCGGTGAGGGGGCCGGACCTTACGAGCAGTACTTC. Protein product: CAPRKRGGEGAGPYEQYF. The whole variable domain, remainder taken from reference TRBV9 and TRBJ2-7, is DSGVTQTPKHLITATGQRVTLRCSPRSGDLSVYWYQQSLDQGLQFLIQYYNGEERAKGNILERFSAQQFPDLHSELNLSSLELGDSALYFCAPRKRGGEGAGPYEQYFGPGTRLTVT.

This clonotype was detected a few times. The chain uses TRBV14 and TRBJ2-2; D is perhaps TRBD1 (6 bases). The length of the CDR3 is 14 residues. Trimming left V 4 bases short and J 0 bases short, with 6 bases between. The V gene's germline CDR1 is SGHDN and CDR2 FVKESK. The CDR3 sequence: CASSRTANTGELFF. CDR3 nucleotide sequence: TGTGCCAGCAGCCGGACAGCGAACACCGGGGAGCTGTTTTTT.

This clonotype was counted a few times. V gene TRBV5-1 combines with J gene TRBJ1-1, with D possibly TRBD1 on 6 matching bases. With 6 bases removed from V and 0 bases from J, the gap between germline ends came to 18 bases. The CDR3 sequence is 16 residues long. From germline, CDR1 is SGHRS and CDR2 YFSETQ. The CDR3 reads CASNGPGQTMNTEAFF. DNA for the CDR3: TGCGCCAGCAACGGACCGGGACAAACCATGAACACTGAAGCTTTCTTT.

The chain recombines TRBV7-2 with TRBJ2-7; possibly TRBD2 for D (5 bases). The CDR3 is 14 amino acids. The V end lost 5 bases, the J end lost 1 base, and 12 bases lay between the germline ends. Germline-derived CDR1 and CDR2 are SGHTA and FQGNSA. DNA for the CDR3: TGTGCCAGCAGCCAGTCAGCGGCGTCCTACGAGCAGTACTTC. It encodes CASSQSAASYEQYF.

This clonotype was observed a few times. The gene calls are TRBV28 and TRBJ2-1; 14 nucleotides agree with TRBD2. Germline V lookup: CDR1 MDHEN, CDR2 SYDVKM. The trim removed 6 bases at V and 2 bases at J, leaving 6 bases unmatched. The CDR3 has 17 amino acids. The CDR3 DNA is TGTGCCAGCAGGGGCGGGACTAGCGGGAGTACCTACAATGAGCAGTTCTTC. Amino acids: CASRGGTSGSTYNEQFF.

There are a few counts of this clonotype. The CDR3 loop reads CASSELGQNEMADTQYF. Written as DNA, the CDR3 is TGTGCCAGCAGTGAATTGGGCCAGAACGAAATGGCAGATACGCAGTATTTT. V usage is TRBV25-1 and J usage is TRBJ2-3; no reliable D call. V lost 1 base and J lost 4, with 18 bases in between. This CDR3 is built from 17 residues. Germline values: CDR1 MGHDK, CDR2 SYGVNS.

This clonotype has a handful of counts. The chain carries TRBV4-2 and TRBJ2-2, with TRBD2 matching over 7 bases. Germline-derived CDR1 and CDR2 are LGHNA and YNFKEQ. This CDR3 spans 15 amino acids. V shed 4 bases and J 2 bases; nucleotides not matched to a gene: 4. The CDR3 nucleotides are TGTGCCAGCAGCCCGCAAGCGGGAAACACCGGGGAGCTGTTTTTT. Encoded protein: CASSPQAGNTGELFF.

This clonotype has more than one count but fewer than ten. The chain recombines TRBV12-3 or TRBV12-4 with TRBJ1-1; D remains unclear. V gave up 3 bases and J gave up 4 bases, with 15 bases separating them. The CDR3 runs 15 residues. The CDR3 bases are TGTGCCAGCAGTTTCACCGGCGCGGCCTCCACTGAAGCTTTCTTT. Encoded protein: CASSFTGAASTEAFF.

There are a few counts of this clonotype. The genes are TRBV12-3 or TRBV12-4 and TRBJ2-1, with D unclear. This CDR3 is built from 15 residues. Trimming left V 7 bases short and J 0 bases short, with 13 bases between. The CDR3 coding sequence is TGTGCCAGCACCCCGGAGAGTGCCTCCTACAATGAGCAGTTCTTC. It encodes CASTPESASYNEQFF.

In nucleotides, the CDR3 is TGCGCCAGCAGGCTCTTGGGGGGTACCAGCTCCTACGAGCAGTACTTC. It yields the protein CASRLLGGTSSYEQYF. The V call is TRBV10-2, the J call TRBJ2-7; D is perhaps TRBD2 (6 bases). The CDR3 runs 16 residues. Trimming took off 6 bases at V and 0 bases at J, with 18 bases between the two ends. Germline V gene lookup returns CDR1 WSHSY and CDR2 SAAADI.

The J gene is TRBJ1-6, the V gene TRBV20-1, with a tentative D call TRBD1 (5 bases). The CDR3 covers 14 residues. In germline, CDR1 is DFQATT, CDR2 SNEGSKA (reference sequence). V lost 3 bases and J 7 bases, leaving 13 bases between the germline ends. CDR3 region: CSARIGTENSPLHF. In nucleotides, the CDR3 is TGCAGTGCTAGGATCGGGACGGAGAATTCACCCCTCCACTTT.

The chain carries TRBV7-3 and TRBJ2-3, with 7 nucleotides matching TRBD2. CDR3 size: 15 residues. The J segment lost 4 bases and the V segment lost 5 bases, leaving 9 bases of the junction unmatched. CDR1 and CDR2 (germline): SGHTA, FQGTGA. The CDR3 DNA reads TGTGCCAGCAGCAGCCAGGCGGGAGAGGCAGATACGCAGTATTTT. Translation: CASSSQAGEADTQYF.